This TCR beta chain derives from a study of T-cell memory formation after mild COVID-19. Study background: Clustering of TCRs was largely donor specific. The study's findings and limits: CD4+ contracting clones were mainly CM and EM; CD8+ ones, EMRA. The appearance of some responding clones in pre-infection memory suggested that cross-reactive memory joined. Confirmation was lacking for SARS-CoV-2 specificity of second-wave clones that peaked on day 37.

This clonotype was seen a few times. Antigen specificity is unknown. TCRdb fed the 5' RACE reads into MiXCR, producing one record per CDR3 protein. This table has 190,000 or so distinct CDR3 sequences, over 20% appearing once. Per the germline V gene, CDR1 is SGDLS and CDR2 is YYNGEE. With 1 base removed from V and 2 bases from J, the gap between germline ends came to 21 bases. CDR3 size: 18 residues. The rearrangement links TRBV9 to TRBJ1-2, with D hard to call. This clonotype originated in an adult woman who had mild COVID-19 (a few samples of this study predate the infection). Cell type and time point are not known. The sequenced sample consisted of PBMCs or a T cell subset sorted from them (not recorded which). As DNA, the CDR3 is TGTGCCAGCAGCGTATTGTCCTCTCCGGGCCTAACCAACTATGGCTACACCTTC. Its translation is CASSVLSSPGLTNYGYTF.